Below, one T cell receptor beta chain is given with its context. This clone came up a few times. This clone's antigen is unknown. No clone much larger than this one lies a single base away; base qualities are absent. This entry comes from a study of control samples from healthy donors and cancer patients (dated by TCRdb to about 2020). The germline V gene provides CDR1 SGHRS and CDR2 YFSETQ. Taken from cysteine to phenylalanine, the CDR3 has 14 residues. The only DNA kept is the CDR3, 42 bases in frame from the first base. Trimming at the junction amounts to 3 bases on V and 8 bases on J, and the germline ends lie 17 bases apart. Libraries were prepared through the immunoSEQ multiplex PCR assay. What TCRdb holds here is the immuneACCESS table cut down to in-frame rearrangements. Part of the clones is not present; checked against another copy, under half of the missing clones reflect an unresolved V gene, and the others are unexplained. This sample is represented by some 65,000 clones; more than 75% of them were singletons. 2.5% to 3% of the sample goes to the ten largest clones.

The sequence joins TRBV5-1 to TRBJ1-2; no D gene is confidently identified. The source material was PBMCs. This TCR came from a woman aged 45-65 years with lung cancer. CDR3 sequence: CASSSPSRTSGYTF. The nucleotide sequence is given as TGCGCCAGCAGCTCACCTTCCAGGACGTCCGGCTACACCTTC.